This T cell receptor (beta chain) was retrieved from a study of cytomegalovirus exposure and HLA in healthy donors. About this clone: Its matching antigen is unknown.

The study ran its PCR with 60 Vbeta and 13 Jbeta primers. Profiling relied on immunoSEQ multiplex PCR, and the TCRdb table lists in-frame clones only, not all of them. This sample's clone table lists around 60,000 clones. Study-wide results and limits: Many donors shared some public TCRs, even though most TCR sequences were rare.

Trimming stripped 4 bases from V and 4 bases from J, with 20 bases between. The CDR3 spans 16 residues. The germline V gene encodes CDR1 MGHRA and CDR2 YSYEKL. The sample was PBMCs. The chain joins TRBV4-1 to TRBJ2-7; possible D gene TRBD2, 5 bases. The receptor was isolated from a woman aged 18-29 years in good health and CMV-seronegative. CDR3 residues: CASSPVVGRTLYEQYF. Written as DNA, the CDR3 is TGCGCCAGCAGCCCGGTTGTTGGGCGGACTCTTTACGAGCAGTACTTC.